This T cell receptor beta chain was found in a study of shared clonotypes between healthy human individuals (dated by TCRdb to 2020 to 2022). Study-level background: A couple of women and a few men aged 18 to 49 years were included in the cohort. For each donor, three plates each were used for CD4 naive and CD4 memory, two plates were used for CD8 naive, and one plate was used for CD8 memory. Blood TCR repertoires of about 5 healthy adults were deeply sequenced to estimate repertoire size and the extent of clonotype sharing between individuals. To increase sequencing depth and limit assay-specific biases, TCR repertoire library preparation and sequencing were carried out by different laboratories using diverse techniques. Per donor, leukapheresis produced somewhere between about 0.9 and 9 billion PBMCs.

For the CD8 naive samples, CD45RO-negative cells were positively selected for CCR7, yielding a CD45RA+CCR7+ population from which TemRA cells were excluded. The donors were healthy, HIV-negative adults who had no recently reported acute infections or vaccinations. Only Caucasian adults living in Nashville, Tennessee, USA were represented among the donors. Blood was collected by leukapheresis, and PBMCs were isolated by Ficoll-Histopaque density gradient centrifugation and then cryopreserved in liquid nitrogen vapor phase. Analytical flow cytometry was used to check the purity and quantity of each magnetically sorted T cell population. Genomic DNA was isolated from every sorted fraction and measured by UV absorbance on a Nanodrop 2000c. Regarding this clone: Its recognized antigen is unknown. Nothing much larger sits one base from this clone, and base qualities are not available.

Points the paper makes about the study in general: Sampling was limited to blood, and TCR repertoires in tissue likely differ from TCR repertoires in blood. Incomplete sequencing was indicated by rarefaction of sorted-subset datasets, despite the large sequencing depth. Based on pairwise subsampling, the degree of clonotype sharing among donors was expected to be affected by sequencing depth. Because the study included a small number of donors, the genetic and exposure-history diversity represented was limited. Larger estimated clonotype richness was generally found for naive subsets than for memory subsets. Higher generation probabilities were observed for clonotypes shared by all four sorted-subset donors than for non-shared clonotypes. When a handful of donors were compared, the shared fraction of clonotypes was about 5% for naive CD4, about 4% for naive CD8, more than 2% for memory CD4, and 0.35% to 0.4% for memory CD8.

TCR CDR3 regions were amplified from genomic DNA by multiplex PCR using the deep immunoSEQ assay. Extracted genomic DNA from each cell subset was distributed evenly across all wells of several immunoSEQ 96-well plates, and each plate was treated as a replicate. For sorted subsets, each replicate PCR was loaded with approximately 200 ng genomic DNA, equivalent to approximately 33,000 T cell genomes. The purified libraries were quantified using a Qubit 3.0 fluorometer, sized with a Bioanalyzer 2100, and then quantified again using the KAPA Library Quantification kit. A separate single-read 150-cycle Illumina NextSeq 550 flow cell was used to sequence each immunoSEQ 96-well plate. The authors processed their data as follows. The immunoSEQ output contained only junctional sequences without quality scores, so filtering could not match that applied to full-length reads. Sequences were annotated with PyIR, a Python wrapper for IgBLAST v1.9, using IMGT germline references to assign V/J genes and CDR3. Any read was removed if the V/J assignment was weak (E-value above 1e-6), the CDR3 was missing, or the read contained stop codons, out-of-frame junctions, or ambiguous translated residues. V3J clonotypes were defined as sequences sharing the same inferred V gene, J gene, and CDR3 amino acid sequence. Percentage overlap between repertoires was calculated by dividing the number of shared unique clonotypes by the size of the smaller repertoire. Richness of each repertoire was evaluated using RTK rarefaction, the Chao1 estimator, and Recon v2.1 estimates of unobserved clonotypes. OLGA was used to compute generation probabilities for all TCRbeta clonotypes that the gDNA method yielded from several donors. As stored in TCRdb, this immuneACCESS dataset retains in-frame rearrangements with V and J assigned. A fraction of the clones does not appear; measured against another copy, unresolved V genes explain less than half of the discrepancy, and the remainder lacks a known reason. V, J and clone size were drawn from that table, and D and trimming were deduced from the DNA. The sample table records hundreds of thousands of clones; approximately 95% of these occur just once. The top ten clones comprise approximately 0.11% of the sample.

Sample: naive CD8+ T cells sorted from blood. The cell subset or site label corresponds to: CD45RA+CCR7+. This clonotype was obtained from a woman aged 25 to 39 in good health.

The CDR3 protein is CASSSDGQTVPPIYF. At the DNA level, the sequence is TGTGCCAGCAGCTCAGATGGACAGACGGTGCCCCCCATATATTTT. This sequence uses TRBV13 and TRBJ1-3; tentative D gene TRBD1, with 6 bases matching. For CDR1 and CDR2, the germline V gene (reference sequence) lists PRHDT and FYEKMQ. The CDR3 runs 15 residues from the cysteine to the phenylalanine. Only the CDR3 DNA is retained, 45 bases long and in frame from the first base. V is clipped by 4 bases and J by 11 bases, and the sequence between their germline boundaries is 21 bases long.